One TCR beta chain is described in this entry. Its antigen is not known. The CDR3 has 13 amino acids. Germline lookup yields CDR1 MNHNS and CDR2 SASEGT. V dropped 3 bases and J dropped 2 bases, with 8 bases sitting between them. TCRdb's table, derived via immunoSEQ multiplex PCR, lists solely in-frame clones and lacks some. The sample lists 55,000 to 85,000 clones, roughly 90% occurring once. The data derive from a study of graft-versus-host responses after intestinal transplantation. Study in general: Following induction with anti-thymocyte globulin, all recipients were given tacrolimus and steroids for three to four years.

The chain employs TRBV6-1 and TRBJ2-7; tentatively, D is TRBD2 (5 bases). The sample was unstimulated CD8+ T cells sorted from spleen or lymph node cells, taken before intestinal transplant. The source of this sequence is a human donor who received an intestinal transplant. Written as DNA, the CDR3 is TGTGCCAGCAGTGAGCCCGGGGCCTACGAGCAGTACTTC. Translating gives CASSEPGAYEQYF.